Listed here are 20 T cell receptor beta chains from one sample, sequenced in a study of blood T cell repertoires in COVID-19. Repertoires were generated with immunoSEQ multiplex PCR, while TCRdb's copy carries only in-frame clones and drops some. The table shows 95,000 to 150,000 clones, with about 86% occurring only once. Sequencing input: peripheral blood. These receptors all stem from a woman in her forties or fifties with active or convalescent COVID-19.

CDR3 amino acids: CASSLVPGQGDFLRGYTF. CDR3 nucleotides: TGTGCCAGCAGCTTAGTTCCGGGACAGGGGGATTTTTTGCGTGGCTACACCTTC. V is TRBV7-2 and J is TRBJ1-2; the match to TRBD1 covers 11 bases. V lost 1 base and J lost 7; bases outside the gene matches: 14. Germline-derived CDR1 and CDR2 are SGHTA and FQGNSA. This CDR3 comprises 18 residues.

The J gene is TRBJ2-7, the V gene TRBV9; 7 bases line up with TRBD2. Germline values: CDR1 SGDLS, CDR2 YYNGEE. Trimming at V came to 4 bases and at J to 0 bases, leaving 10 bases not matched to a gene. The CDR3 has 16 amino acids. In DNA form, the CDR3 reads TGTGCCAGCAGCCCCCATGCTAGCGGTTTCTCCTACGAGCAGTACTTC. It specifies CASSPHASGFSYEQYF.

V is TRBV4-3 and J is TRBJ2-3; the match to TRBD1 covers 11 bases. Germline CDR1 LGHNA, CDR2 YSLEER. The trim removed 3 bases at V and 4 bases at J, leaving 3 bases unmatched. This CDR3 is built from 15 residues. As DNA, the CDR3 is TGCGCCAGCAGCCAGCGGGGACAGGGGGCAGATACGCAGTATTTT. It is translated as CASSQRGQGADTQYF.

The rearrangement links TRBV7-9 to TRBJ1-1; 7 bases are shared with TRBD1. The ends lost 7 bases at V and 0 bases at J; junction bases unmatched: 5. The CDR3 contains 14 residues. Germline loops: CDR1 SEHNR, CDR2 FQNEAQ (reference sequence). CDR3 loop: CASIATGMNTEAFF. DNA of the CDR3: TGTGCCAGCATCGCGACAGGGATGAACACTGAAGCTTTCTTT. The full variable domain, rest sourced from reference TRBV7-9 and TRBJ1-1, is DTGVSQNPRHKITKRGQNVTFRCDPISEHNRLYWYRQTLGQGPEFLTYFQNEAQLEKSRLLSDRFSAERPKGSFSTLEIQRTEQGDSAMYLCASIATGMNTEAFFGQGTRLTVV.

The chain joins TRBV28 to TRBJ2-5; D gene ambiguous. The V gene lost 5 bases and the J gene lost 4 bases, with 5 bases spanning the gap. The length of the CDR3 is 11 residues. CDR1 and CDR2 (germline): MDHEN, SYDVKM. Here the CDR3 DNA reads TGTGCCAGCAGTCCCGGAGAGACCCAGTACTTC. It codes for CASSPGETQYF.

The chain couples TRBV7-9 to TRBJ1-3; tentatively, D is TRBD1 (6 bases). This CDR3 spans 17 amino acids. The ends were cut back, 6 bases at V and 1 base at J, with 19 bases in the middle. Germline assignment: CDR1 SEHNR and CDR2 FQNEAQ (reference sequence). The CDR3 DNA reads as TGTGCCAGCAGTCCTAGACAGGCTGGACTTTCTGGAAACACCATATATTTT. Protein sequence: CASSPRQAGLSGNTIYF.

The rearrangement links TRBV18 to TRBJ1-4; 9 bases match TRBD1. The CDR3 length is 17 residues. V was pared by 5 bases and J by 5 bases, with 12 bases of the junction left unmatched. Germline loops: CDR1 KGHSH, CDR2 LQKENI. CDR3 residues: CASSAWGAGTGNEKLFF. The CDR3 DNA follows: TGTGCCAGCTCAGCATGGGGCGCCGGGACAGGGAATGAAAAACTGTTTTTT.

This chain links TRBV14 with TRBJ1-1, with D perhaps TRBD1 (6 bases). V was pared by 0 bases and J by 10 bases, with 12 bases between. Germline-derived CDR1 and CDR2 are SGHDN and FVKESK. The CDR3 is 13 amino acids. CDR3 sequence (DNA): TGTGCCAGCAGCCAAGATAGCGGGGGGCCAGCTTTCTTT. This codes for CASSQDSGGPAFF.

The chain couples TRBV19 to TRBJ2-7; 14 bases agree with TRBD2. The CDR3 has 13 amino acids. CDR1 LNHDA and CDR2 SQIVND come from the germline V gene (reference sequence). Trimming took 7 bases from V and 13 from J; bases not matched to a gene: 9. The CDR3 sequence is CASTLGTSGSQYF. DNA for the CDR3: TGTGCCAGTACTCTCGGGACTAGCGGGAGTCAATACTTC.

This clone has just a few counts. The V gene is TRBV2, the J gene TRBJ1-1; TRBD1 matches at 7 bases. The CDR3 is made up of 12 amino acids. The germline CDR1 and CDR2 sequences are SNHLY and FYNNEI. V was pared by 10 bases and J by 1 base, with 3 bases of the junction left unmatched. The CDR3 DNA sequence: TGTGCCACCCGACAGGGGAACACTGAAGCTTTCTTT. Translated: CATRQGNTEAFF.

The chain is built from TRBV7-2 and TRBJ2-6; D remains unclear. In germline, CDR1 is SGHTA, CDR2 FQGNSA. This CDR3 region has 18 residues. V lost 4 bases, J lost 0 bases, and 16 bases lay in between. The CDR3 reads CASSSVTTPYSGANVLTF. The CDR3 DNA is TGTGCCAGCAGCTCTGTGACAACACCGTACTCTGGGGCCAACGTCCTGACTTTC.

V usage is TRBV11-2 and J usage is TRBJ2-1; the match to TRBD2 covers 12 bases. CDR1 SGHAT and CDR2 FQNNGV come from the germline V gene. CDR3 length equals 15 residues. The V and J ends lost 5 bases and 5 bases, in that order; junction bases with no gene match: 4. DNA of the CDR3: TGTGCCAGCAGCCTCCGACTAGCGGGAGACAATGAGCAGTTCTTC. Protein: CASSLRLAGDNEQFF.

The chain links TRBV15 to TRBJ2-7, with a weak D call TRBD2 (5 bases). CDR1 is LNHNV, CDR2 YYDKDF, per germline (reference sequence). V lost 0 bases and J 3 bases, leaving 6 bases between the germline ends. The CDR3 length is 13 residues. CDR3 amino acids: CATSRDEGYEQYF. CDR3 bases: TGTGCCACCAGCAGAGATGAGGGCTACGAGCAGTACTTC.

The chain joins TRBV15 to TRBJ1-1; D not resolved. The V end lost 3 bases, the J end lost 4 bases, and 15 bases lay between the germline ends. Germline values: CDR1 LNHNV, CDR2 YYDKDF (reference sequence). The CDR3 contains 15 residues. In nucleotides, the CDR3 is TGTGCCACCAGCAGGGGCCTTACTTACGGCACTGAAGCTTTCTTT. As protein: CATSRGLTYGTEAFF.

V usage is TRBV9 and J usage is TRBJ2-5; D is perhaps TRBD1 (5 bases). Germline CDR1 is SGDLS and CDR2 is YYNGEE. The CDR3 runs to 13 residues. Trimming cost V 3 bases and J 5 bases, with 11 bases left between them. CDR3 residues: CASSGRGEETQYF. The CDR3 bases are TGTGCCAGCAGCGGAAGGGGCGAGGAGACCCAGTACTTC.

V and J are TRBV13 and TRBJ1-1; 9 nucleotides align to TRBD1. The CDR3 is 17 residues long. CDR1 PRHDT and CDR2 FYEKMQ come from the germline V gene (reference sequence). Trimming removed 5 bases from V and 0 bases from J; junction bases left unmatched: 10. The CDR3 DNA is TGTGCCAGCAGCCGCTGGGGGACAGGGCTCGTGAACACTGAAGCTTTCTTT. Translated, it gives CASSRWGTGLVNTEAFF.

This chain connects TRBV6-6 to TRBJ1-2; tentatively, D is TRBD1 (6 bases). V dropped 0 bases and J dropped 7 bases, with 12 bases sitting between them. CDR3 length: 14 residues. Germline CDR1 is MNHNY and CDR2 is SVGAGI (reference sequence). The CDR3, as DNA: TGTGCCAGCAGTTACTCAGAGGGGGAACGTGGCTACACCTTC. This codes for CASSYSEGERGYTF.

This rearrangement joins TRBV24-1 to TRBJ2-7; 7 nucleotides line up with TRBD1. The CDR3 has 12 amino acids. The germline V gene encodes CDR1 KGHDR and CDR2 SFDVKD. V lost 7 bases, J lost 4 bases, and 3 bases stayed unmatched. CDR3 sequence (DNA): TGTGCCACCAGGGACAGGAGTTACGAGCAGTACTTC. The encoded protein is CATRDRSYEQYF.

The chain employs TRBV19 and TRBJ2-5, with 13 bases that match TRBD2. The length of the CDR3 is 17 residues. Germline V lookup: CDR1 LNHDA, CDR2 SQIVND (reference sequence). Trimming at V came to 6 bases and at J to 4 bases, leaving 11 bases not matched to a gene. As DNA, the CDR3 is TGTGCCAGTAGCCGTACTAGCGGGAGGGCCAGGCGAGAGACCCAGTACTTC. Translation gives CASSRTSGRARRETQYF. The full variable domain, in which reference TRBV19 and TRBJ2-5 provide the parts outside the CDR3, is DGGITQSPKYLFRKEGQNVTLSCEQNLNHDAMYWYRQDPGQGLRLIYYSQIVNDFQKGDIAEGYSVSREKKESFPLTVTSAQKNPTAFYLCASSRTSGRARRETQYFGPGTRLLVL.

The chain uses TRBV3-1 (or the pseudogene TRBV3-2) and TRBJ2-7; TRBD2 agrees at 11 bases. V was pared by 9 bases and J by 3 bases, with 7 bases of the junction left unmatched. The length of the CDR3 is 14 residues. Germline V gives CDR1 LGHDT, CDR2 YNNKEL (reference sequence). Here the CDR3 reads CASSRLAGNYEQYF. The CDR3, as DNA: TGTGCCAGTTCTAGACTAGCGGGGAACTACGAGCAGTACTTC.